This TCR beta chain was sequenced for a study of blood T cell repertoires in COVID-19. Whole-study context: PBMCs, B-cell-depleted T cells, or T cells provided the cDNA or gDNA that made up the material.

In germline, CDR1 is MNHNS, CDR2 SASEGT. Trimming took 1 base from V and 4 from J; bases not matched to a gene: 5. The CDR3 extends over 15 amino acids. TCRdb keeps only in-frame clones here, not all; method: immunoSEQ multiplex PCR. The table lists about 110,000 clones, about 85% of them singletons. The V and J genes are TRBV6-1 and TRBJ1-1, with 8 bases that match TRBD1. The origin of this receptor is a human donor in a cohort sampled during active COVID-19. Sequencing used peripheral blood. The CDR3 DNA reads as TGTGCCAGCAGTGAAGGTGGACAGGGCGGCACTGAAGCTTTCTTT. Amino acid sequence: CASSEGGQGGTEAFF.